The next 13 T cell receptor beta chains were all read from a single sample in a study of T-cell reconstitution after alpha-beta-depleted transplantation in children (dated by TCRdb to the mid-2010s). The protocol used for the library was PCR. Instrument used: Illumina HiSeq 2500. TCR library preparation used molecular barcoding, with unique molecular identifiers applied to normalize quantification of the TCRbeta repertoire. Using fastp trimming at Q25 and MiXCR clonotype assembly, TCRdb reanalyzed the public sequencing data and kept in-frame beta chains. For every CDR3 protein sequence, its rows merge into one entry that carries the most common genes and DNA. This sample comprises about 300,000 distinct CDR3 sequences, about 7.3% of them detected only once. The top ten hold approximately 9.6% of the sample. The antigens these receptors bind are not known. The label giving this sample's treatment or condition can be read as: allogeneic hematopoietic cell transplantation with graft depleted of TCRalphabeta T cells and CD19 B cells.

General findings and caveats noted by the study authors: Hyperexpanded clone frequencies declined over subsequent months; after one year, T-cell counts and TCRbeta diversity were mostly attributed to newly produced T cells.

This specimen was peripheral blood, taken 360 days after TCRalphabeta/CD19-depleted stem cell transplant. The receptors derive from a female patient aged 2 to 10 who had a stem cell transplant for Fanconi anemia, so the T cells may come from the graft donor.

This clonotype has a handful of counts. The CDR3, as DNA: TGTGCCAGCAGCCCGAAAAGGAGGGGAAGCTACGAGCAGTACTTC. Translation: CASSPKRRGSYEQYF. V gene TRBV14 combines with J gene TRBJ2-7; TRBD2 is a possible D gene (6 bases). V dropped 4 bases and J dropped 3 bases, with 16 bases sitting between them. CDR3 length: 15 amino acids. CDR1 is SGHDN, CDR2 FVKESK, per germline.

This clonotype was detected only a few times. The CDR3, as DNA: TGTGCCAGCTCACCACTAGCGGGCAACGACAATGAGCAGTTCTTC. Translated: CASSPLAGNDNEQFF. This chain links TRBV18 with TRBJ2-1; 7 nucleotides agree with TRBD2. CDR3 size: 15 residues. Germline lookup yields CDR1 KGHSH and CDR2 LQKENI. The J segment lost 5 bases and the V segment lost 1 base, leaving 5 bases of the junction unmatched.

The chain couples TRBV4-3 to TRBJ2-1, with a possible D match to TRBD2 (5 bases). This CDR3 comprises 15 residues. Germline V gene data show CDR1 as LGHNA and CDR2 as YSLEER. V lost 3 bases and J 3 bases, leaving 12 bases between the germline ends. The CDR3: CASSQERAFYNEQFF. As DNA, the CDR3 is TGCGCCAGCAGCCAGGAGAGGGCCTTCTACAATGAGCAGTTCTTC.

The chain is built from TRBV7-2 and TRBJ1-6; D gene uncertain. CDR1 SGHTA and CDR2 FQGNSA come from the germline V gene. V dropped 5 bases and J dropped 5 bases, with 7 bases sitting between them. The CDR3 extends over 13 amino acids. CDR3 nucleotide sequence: TGTGCCAGCAGCCCGCAAAATAATTCACCCCTCCACTTT. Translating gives CASSPQNNSPLHF. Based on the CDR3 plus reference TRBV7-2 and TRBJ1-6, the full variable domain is GAGVSQSPSNKVTEKGKDVELRCDPISGHTALYWYRQSLGQGLEFLIYFQGNSAPDKSGLPSDRFSAERTGGSVSTLTIQRTQQEDSAVYLCASSPQNNSPLHFGNGTRLTVT.

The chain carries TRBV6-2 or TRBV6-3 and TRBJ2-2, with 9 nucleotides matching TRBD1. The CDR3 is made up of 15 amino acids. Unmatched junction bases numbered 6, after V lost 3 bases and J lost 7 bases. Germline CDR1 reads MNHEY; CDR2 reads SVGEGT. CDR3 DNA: TGTGCCAGCAGTTATTTGACAGGGGGACACGGGGAGCTGTTTTTT. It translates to CASSYLTGGHGELFF.

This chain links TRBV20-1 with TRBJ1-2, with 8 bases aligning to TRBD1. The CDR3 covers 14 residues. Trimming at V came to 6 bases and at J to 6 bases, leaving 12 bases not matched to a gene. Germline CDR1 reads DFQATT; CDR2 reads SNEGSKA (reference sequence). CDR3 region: CSAIEDRVLDGYTF. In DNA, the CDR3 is TGCAGTGCGATCGAGGACAGGGTTTTGGATGGCTACACCTTC.

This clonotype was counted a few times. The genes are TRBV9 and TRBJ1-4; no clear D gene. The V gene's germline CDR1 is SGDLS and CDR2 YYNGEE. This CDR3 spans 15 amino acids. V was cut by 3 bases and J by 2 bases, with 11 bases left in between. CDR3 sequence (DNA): TGTGCCAGCAGCGGAACAGTGTCTACTAATGAAAAACTGTTTTTT. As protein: CASSGTVSTNEKLFF.

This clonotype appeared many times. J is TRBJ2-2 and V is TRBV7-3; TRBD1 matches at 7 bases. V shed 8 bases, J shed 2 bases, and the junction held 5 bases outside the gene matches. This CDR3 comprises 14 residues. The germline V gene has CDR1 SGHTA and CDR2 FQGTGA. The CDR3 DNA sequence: TGTGCCAGCCGAAGACAGGGTAACACCGGGGAGCTGTTTTTT. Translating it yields CASRRQGNTGELFF.

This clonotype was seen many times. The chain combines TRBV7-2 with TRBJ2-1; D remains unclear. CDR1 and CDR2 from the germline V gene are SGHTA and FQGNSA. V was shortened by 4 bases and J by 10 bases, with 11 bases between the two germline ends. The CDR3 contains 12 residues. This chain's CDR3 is CASSYSLWEQFF. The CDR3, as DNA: TGTGCCAGCAGCTATTCACTGTGGGAGCAGTTCTTC.

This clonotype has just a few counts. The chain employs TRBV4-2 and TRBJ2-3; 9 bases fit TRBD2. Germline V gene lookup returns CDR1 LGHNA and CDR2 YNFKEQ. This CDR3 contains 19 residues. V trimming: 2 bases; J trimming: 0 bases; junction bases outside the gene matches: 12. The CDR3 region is CASSQLNSGAGGSTDTQYF. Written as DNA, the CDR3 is TGTGCCAGCAGCCAACTCAACTCGGGGGCGGGGGGGAGCACAGATACGCAGTATTTT.

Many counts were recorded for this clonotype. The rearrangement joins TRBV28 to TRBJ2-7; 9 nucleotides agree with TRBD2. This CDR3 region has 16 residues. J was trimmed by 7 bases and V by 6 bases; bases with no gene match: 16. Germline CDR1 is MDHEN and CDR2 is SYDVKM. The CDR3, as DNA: TGTGCCAGCAGCCCTTATCTGACTAGCGGACCTTTGGAGCAGTACTTC. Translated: CASSPYLTSGPLEQYF.

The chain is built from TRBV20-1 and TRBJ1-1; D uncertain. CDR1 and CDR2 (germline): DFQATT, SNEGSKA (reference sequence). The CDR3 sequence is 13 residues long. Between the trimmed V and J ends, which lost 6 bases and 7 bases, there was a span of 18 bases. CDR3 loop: CSAPWAGSDEAFF. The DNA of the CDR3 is TGCAGTGCCCCTTGGGCGGGGTCAGATGAAGCTTTCTTT.

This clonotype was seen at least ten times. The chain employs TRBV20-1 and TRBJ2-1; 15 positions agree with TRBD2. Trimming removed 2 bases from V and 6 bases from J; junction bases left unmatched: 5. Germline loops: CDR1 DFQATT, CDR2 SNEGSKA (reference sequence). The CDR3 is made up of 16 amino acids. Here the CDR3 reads CSARNPGLAGGNEQFF. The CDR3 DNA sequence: TGCAGTGCTAGAAACCCGGGACTAGCGGGGGGCAATGAGCAGTTCTTC.